The 6 T cell receptor beta chains presented below share a single source sample, sequenced in a study of response to subunit inactivated influenza vaccine. In TCRdb, the RT-PCR reads were re-called with MiXCR into one record per CDR3 protein. In the table there are 500,000 or so distinct CDR3 sequences, 15% to 20% of which are singletons. Here the sequenced sample was CD4+ T cells sorted from PBMCs, taken around 2 years after vaccination. These receptors came from a man between 50 and 70 years old who received an inactivated influenza vaccine.

This clonotype was counted a few times. The rearrangement joins TRBV7-2 to TRBJ2-5; D is unresolved. The CDR3 is 14 amino acids. Germline V lookup: CDR1 SGHTA, CDR2 FQGNSA. V lost 5 bases, J lost 4 bases, and 14 bases lay in between. CDR3 sequence (DNA): TGTGCCAGCAGCCCCCCGGGTCCGACAGAGACCCAGTACTTC. It is translated as CASSPPGPTETQYF.

The table lists this clonotype with a few counts. The CDR3 region has the DNA TGTGCCAGCAGTTTAAGGGACAGGGGGGCTGAGCAGTTCTTC. Translating it yields CASSLRDRGAEQFF. The chain recombines TRBV27 with TRBJ2-1; TRBD1 agrees at 11 bases. The CDR3 has 14 residues. V was pared by 2 bases and J by 9 bases, with 3 bases of the junction left unmatched. Germline V gene sequence: CDR1 MNHEY, CDR2 SMNVEV (reference sequence).

This chain connects TRBV20-1 to TRBJ1-6, with D hard to call. Per the germline V gene, CDR1 is DFQATT and CDR2 is SNEGSKA (reference sequence). V was pared by 3 bases and J by 3 bases, with 9 bases between. The CDR3 is 14 residues long. CDR3 sequence: CSASRENYNSPLHF. CDR3 nucleotide sequence: TGCAGTGCTAGTCGGGAGAACTATAATTCACCCCTCCACTTT.

The chain couples TRBV4-2 to TRBJ1-4; no reliable D call. This CDR3 comprises 15 residues. Germline lookup yields CDR1 LGHNA and CDR2 YNFKEQ. V lost 1 base and J 7 bases, leaving 13 bases between the germline ends. CDR3 loop: CASSQGDARIEKLFF. CDR3 DNA: TGTGCCAGCAGCCAAGGAGATGCCAGGATTGAAAAACTGTTTTTT.

CDR3 region: CATMLAGGQTQYF. In DNA, the CDR3 is TGTGCCACCATGCTAGCGGGGGGTCAGACCCAGTACTTC. J is TRBJ2-5 and V is TRBV24-1, with 11 positions matching TRBD2. The CDR3 totals 13 residues. J was trimmed by 6 bases and V by 8 bases; bases with no gene match: 4. Germline values: CDR1 KGHDR, CDR2 SFDVKD.

This clonotype was counted many times. The chain couples TRBV12-3 or TRBV12-4 to TRBJ2-1; possibly TRBD2 for D (6 bases). Deletions cut 2 bases from V and 8 bases from J, with 10 bases between. The CDR3 length is 13 residues. The CDR3 coding sequence is TGTGCCAGCAGTTTATTCGGGAGTGATGAGCAGTTCTTC. Protein sequence: CASSLFGSDEQFF.